Sequencing of this T cell receptor beta chain was carried out in a study of cytomegalovirus exposure and HLA in healthy donors. Study background: The same platform was used for the 120 or so validation repertoires as for the 666 first-cohort repertoires, as reported in a later analysis. Whole-study results and caveats: Reported performance of the classifier showed diagnosis of cytomegalovirus status with high specificity and sensitivity. The investigators catalogued 150 to 200 TCR beta chains as cytomegalovirus-associated.

With 3 bases removed from V and 2 bases from J, the gap between germline ends came to 8 bases. In germline, CDR1 is LNHDA, CDR2 SQIVND (reference sequence). The CDR3 consists of 15 residues. Repertoires were generated with immunoSEQ multiplex PCR, while TCRdb's copy carries only in-frame clones and drops some. The data show some 150,000 clones, 89% seen once. In regard to this clone: What it recognizes is unknown.

The donors belonged to the roughly 110-subject validation cohort, separate from the roughly 700-subject first cohort. The receptor was derived from a woman younger than 35 in good health and CMV-seropositive. Sample: PBMCs. This rearrangement joins TRBV19 to TRBJ2-6, with TRBD1 as a possible D gene (6 bases). The CDR3 sequence is CASSMDSPGANVLTF. CDR3 DNA sequence: TGTGCCAGTAGTATGGACAGTCCTGGGGCCAACGTCCTGACTTTC.